This TCR beta chain was obtained from a study of T cells in narcolepsy. The CDR3 runs 14 residues. V was cut by 5 bases and J by 6 bases, with 19 bases left in between. Germline CDR1 GTSNPN, CDR2 SVGIG (reference sequence). Worth noting for this clone: Antigen: not known.

Overall study results and limits: Autoreactive HCRT-specific and TRIB2-specific clonotypes were marked in same-patient CSF-versus-blood CD4+ comparisons. Autoreactive clonotypes reportedly recurred in blood of same and different patients, not controls. Autoreactive clone sequences were missing from some blood memory CD4+ repertoires.

Profiled with immunoSEQ multiplex PCR; TCRdb holds only in-frame clones, not every one. The profile shows some 35,000 clones, roughly 80% of them singletons. The sequenced sample consisted of CD45RA- memory CD4+ T cells from PBMCs. This TCR came from a human donor with narcolepsy. The genes are TRBV30 and TRBJ1-1; tentative D call: TRBD1 (5 bases). Written as DNA, the CDR3 is TGTGCCTGGGGGGCGGAGCCCGTGATGGCTGAAGCTTTCTTT. Amino acids: CAWGAEPVMAEAFF.